These 5 T cell receptor beta chains originate from one sample sequenced in a study of blood T cells in healthy people across ages. It was with a sample-barcoded 5' primer and a J-beta primer mix that a second PCR of about 6 to 12 cycles was run. MiXCR was run by TCRdb on the 5' RACE reads, yielding one entry per CDR3 protein. The sample includes approximately 1,700,000 distinct CDR3 sequences, approximately 39% seen only once; the top ten take 23%. Sample: blood. The receptors originated from a human donor in good health.

The rearrangement links TRBV5-1 to TRBJ1-2; perhaps TRBD1 as D (5 bases). Germline V gives CDR1 SGHRS, CDR2 YFSETQ. The CDR3 has 19 residues. Trimming took off 0 bases at V and 8 bases at J, with 29 bases between the two ends. CDR3 residues: CASSLEAVGTVLSMGGYTF. DNA of the CDR3: TGCGCCAGCAGCTTGGAGGCCGTCGGGACGGTCCTATCTATGGGAGGCTACACCTTC.

The V and J genes are TRBV9 and TRBJ2-1; the D call may be TRBD1 or TRBD2 (6 bases each). Deletions cut 0 bases from V and 5 bases from J, with 12 bases between. This CDR3 comprises 15 residues. Germline loops: CDR1 SGDLS, CDR2 YYNGEE. The CDR3 nucleotides are TGTGCCAGCAGCGTAGGAGACGGGGGCAACAATGAGCAGTTCTTC. This sequence encodes CASSVGDGGNNEQFF.

This clonotype showed up just a few times. V and J are TRBV6-5 and TRBJ2-7, with 9 bases that match TRBD2. The ends lost 2 bases at V and 7 bases at J; junction bases unmatched: 3. The CDR3 has 13 residues. CDR1 MNHEY and CDR2 SVGAGI come from the germline V gene. The CDR3 nucleotides read TGTGCCAGCAGTTACGGACTAGCGAGGGAGCAGTACTTC. Translation gives CASSYGLAREQYF.

J is TRBJ1-4 and V is TRBV7-9; 9 bases map to TRBD1. The CDR3 is made up of 14 amino acids. The J segment lost 7 bases and the V segment lost 8 bases, leaving 8 bases of the junction unmatched. From germline, CDR1 is SEHNR and CDR2 FQNEAQ (reference sequence). The CDR3: CASGGQGFSEKLFF. The DNA of the CDR3 is TGTGCCAGCGGGGGACAGGGCTTCTCTGAAAAACTGTTTTTT.

V gene TRBV10-3 combines with J gene TRBJ1-5; D ambiguous. Germline values: CDR1 ENHRY, CDR2 SYGVKD. The CDR3 runs 12 residues. Trimming stripped 5 bases from V and 3 bases from J, with 5 bases between. The CDR3 spells CAISTVNQPQHF. CDR3 in DNA: TGTGCCATCAGTACCGTCAATCAGCCCCAGCATTTT.